This T cell receptor (beta chain) was found in a study of shared clonotypes between healthy human individuals. V was pared by 3 bases and J by 4 bases, with 6 bases between. Per the germline V gene, CDR1 is MDHEN and CDR2 is SYDVKM. CDR3 length: 12 amino acids. This table comes from immunoSEQ multiplex PCR, and its TCRdb copy is limited to in-frame clones, with some not included. The repertoire includes 2 million to 3 million clones, 93% of them detected once, and approximately 0.36% sits in the top ten. Sample: naive CD4+ T cells from PBMCs. Subset specified: CD45RA+ positively selected. This TCR derives from a young man in good health. Some clones in this sample may be carry-over from other donors' samples. J is TRBJ1-2 and V is TRBV28, with D uncertain. The CDR3 DNA sequence: TGTGCCAGCAGTTTCAAGTTCTATGGCTACACCTTC. As protein: CASSFKFYGYTF.